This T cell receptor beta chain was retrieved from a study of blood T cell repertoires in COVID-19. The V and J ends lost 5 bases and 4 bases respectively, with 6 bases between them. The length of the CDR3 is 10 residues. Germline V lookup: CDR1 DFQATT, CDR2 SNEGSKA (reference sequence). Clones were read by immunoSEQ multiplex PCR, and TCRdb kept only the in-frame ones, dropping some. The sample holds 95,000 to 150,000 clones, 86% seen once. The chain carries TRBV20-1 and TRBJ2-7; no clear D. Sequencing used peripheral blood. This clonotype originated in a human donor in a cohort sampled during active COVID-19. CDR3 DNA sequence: TGCAGTGCTGGCAATTACGAGCAGTACTTC. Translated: CSAGNYEQYF.